This T cell receptor (beta chain) is from a study of blood T cell repertoires in COVID-19. Study-level background: From the United States, Italy and Spain came samples of acute and convalescent COVID-19. T cells, B-cell-depleted T cells, or PBMCs supplied cDNA or gDNA.

Germline-derived CDR1 and CDR2 are MGHRA and YSYEKL. Trimming pared 3 bases from V and 4 bases from J, leaving 16 bases between. This CDR3 has 15 residues. In the study's own analysis: By means of reference gene primer amplification, nucleated cell counts were estimated. Libraries were prepared by immunoSEQ multiplex PCR; TCRdb keeps only in-frame clonotypes and omits some of them. V and J calls and clone size are as listed in that table; D and trimming were resolved from the DNA. The sample holds 120,000 or so clones; 87% are singletons and the top ten take roughly 4.9%. The chain combines TRBV4-1 with TRBJ2-7; a possible D gene is TRBD1 (7 bases). The sequence was collected from a human donor in a cohort sampled during active COVID-19. Sequenced sample: peripheral blood. CDR3 protein: CASSQRDSSSYEQYF. The CDR3 DNA follows: TGCGCCAGCAGCCAGCGGGACAGCTCGAGTTACGAGCAGTACTTC.